This TCR beta chain was captured in a study of tumor-infiltrating lymphocytes in glioblastoma multiforme. As regards this clonotype: No antigen is known for it.

The V end was cut by 3 bases, the J end by 13 bases, with 25 bases between. The germline gives CDR1 SGHAT, CDR2 FQNNGV. This CDR3 has 15 residues. TCR beta libraries were built from RNA through three nested multiplex PCR rounds using modified ARM-PCR. TCRdb re-derived calls from the multiplex PCR reads in MiXCR, one entry per CDR3 protein. This sample has tens of thousands of distinct CDR3 sequences, with 60% to 75% found just once. Findings and limits, study-wide: T cells were not sorted into functional subsets. TCR plus mutation findings rest on a single glioblastoma patient. Clone frequencies may be distorted by unequal TCR transcripts per cell.

The sequence derives from a male donor with glioblastoma. The source material was brain tumor tissue. The genes are TRBV11-2 and TRBJ2-7; D assignment may be TRBD1 or TRBD2 (5 bases each). The CDR3 DNA sequence: TGTGCCAGCAGCTTCTCTAGCCTAGCACTATTCGGACACTACTTC. This sequence encodes CASSFSSLALFGHYF.